This TCR beta chain was obtained from a study of beta chain features in type 1 diabetes. Across the study: In age, gender and cell yields, patients were similar to healthy donors. Study observations and caveats: It was among patients, rather than healthy donors, that naive, central memory and Treg TCRB repertoires appeared more similar.

Note on this clone: The antigen remains unidentified.

Every isolated RNA sample was fully reverse transcribed, so sequencing captured expressed TCRB transcripts. The protocol was immunoSEQ multiplex PCR, while the TCRdb copy is restricted to in-frame clones and leaves out a portion. This sample yields 200,000 to 250,000 clones, of which about 71% are seen a single time; around 0.05% belongs to the top ten. V lost 5 bases to trimming and J lost 7 bases; unmatched junction nucleotides: 3. Germline V gene lookup returns CDR1 GTSNPN and CDR2 SVGIG (reference sequence). CDR3 size: 12 residues. J is TRBJ1-5 and V is TRBV30; 9 nucleotides align to TRBD1. Sequencing was done on a sample of naive CD4+ T cells from blood. This clonotype originated in a man between 25 and 39 years old in good health. The CDR3 is CAWDRGDQPQHF. The CDR3 coding sequence is TGTGCCTGGGACAGGGGGGACCAGCCCCAGCATTTT.